These 31 T cell receptor beta chains came from one sample sequenced in a study of post-analysis software for immune sequencing data. Their cognate antigens are unknown. Study-wide results and limits: Included in a set of roughly 5 TRBV segments more frequent in patients than controls were TRBV5-6, TRBV5-1 and TRBV20-1.

Unique-molecular-identifier-tagged TCR beta cDNA libraries were used. MiXCR, applied by TCRdb to the PCR reads, yields one record per CDR3 protein. The data show around 200,000 distinct CDR3 sequences, about 30% seen once. The sample taken for sequencing was blood. These TCRs come from a girl under 18 with multiple sclerosis.

The chain's CDR3 is CASSRKGLAANTGELFF. The CDR3 nucleotides read TGTGCCAGCAGCCGGAAGGGACTAGCGGCGAACACCGGGGAGCTGTTTTTT. V and J are TRBV7-2 and TRBJ2-2; TRBD2 matches 11 bases. The length of the CDR3 is 17 residues. V trimming: 5 bases; J trimming: 0 bases; junction bases outside the gene matches: 5. Germline-derived CDR1 and CDR2 are SGHTA and FQGNSA.

This clonotype came up many times. The chain combines TRBV10-3 with TRBJ1-2; D call uncertain. The CDR3 sequence is 14 residues long. Looked up from germline, CDR1 is ENHRY and CDR2 is SYGVKD. Trimming removed 3 bases at V and 3 bases at J, with 11 bases between. As DNA, the CDR3 is TGTGCCATCAGTGAACGTTCGGAAGACTATGGCTACACCTTC. It specifies CAISERSEDYGYTF.

As to this clonotype: One base away lies a much larger clone, so this may be a sequencing read error. Because the CDR3 is missing its conserved closing phenylalanine or tryptophan, this is likely a read error. This rearrangement joins TRBV5-6 to TRBJ2-1; TRBD1 matches at 7 bases. In germline, CDR1 is SGHDT, CDR2 YYEEEE. V gave up 3 bases and J gave up 13 bases; unmatched junction bases: 7. CDR3 length: 12 amino acids. The DNA of the CDR3 is TGTGCCAGCAGCTCGTGGGCAGGGGGACAGTTCGTC. Amino acid sequence: CASSSWAGGQFV.

In its sample, this clonotype was seen a few times. The V gene is TRBV5-1, the J gene TRBJ1-4; perhaps TRBD1 as D (5 bases). CDR3 length: 15 residues. CDR1 SGHRS and CDR2 YFSETQ come from the germline V gene. With 0 bases removed from V and 8 bases from J, the gap between germline ends came to 14 bases. The CDR3 coding sequence is TGCGCCAGCAGCTTGGAGGGCAGGGTCGGCGAAAAACTGTTTTTT. Protein product: CASSLEGRVGEKLFF.

The chain links TRBV7-3 to TRBJ2-7; TRBD1 is a possible D gene (5 bases). Germline loops: CDR1 SGHTA, CDR2 FQGTGA. This CDR3 contains 15 residues. The ends were cut back, 1 base at V and 3 bases at J, with 13 bases in the middle. The CDR3 sequence: CASSLKIRTSYEQYF. The CDR3 nucleotides are TGTGCCAGCAGCTTAAAAATCAGGACAAGCTACGAGCAGTACTTC. Drawing the rest from reference TRBV7-3 and TRBJ2-7, the complete variable domain is GAGVSQTPSNKVTEKGKYVELRCDPISGHTALYWYRQSLGQGPEFLIYFQGTGAADDSGLPNDRFFAVRPEGSVSTLKIQRTERGDSAVYLCASSLKIRTSYEQYFGPGTRLTVT.

This clonotype was observed many times. The J gene is TRBJ2-5, the V gene TRBV29-1, with TRBD1 identical over 7 bases. Germline CDR1 is SQVTM and CDR2 is ANQGSEA. With 6 bases clipped from V and 5 bases from J, the junction kept 9 bases outside the gene matches. This CDR3 comprises 13 residues. CDR3 sequence: CSVVGQGEETQYF. CDR3 in DNA: TGCAGCGTCGTAGGTCAGGGGGAGGAGACCCAGTACTTC.

The table lists this clonotype with a few counts. The chain recombines TRBV7-9 with TRBJ2-7; maybe TRBD1 (5 bases). CDR3 length: 16 amino acids. V lost 1 base to trimming and J lost 2 bases, with 15 bases between them. The germline gives CDR1 SEHNR, CDR2 FQNEAQ (reference sequence). In DNA form, the CDR3 reads TGTGCCAGCAGCTTAGGGTGGGCAGGGAAAACCTACGAGCAGTACTTC. This codes for CASSLGWAGKTYEQYF.

This clonotype showed up many times. CDR3 bases: TGTGCCCCCCACGAGACCCAGTACTTC. Encoded protein: CAPHETQYF. The J gene is TRBJ2-5, the V gene TRBV28, with D unresolved. In germline, CDR1 is MDHEN, CDR2 SYDVKM. The CDR3 contains 9 residues. Deletions cut 11 bases from V and 5 bases from J, with 6 bases between.

This clonotype was counted a few times. J is TRBJ2-1 and V is TRBV5-1, with D perhaps matching TRBD1 (6 bases). V shed 2 bases and J shed 4 bases, with 13 bases lying between them. This CDR3 spans 15 amino acids. CDR1 SGHRS and CDR2 YFSETQ come from the germline V gene. CDR3: CASSFGRGGYNEQFF. In DNA form, the CDR3 reads TGCGCCAGCAGCTTCGGACGAGGGGGATACAATGAGCAGTTCTTC.

In its sample, this clonotype was seen a few times. The chain has TRBV29-1 and TRBJ2-3; 16 bases map to TRBD2. The CDR3 consists of 14 residues. Losses at the gene ends were 7 bases for V and 4 bases for J; bases not matched to a gene: 2. Germline values: CDR1 SQVTM, CDR2 ANQGSEA. The CDR3 nucleotides read TGCAGCGGGGGGACTAGCGGGAGGGCAGATACGCAGTATTTT. Encoded protein: CSGGTSGRADTQYF.

This clonotype turned up a few times. V is TRBV4-2 and J is TRBJ2-2; D unresolved. From germline, CDR1 is LGHNA and CDR2 YNFKEQ. Between the trimmed V and J ends, which lost 1 base and 7 bases, there was a span of 10 bases. There are 14 residues in the CDR3. CDR3 loop: CASSQGANFGELFF. The CDR3 bases are TGTGCCAGCAGCCAAGGGGCTAATTTCGGGGAGCTGTTTTTT.

This clonotype was detected a few times. This chain connects TRBV4-2 to TRBJ2-7; 8 bases align to TRBD1. The CDR3 runs to 15 residues. From germline, CDR1 is LGHNA and CDR2 YNFKEQ. With V trimmed by 1 base and J by 6 bases, 8 bases remained unmatched. The CDR3 bases are TGTGCCAGCAGCCAAGGGGGCGGACAGGGTTTCGAGCAGTACTTC. It yields the protein CASSQGGGQGFEQYF.

This clonotype was picked up many times. The chain carries TRBV12-3 or TRBV12-4 and TRBJ2-1, with D tentatively TRBD1 (6 bases). V was pared by 4 bases and J by 2 bases, with 12 bases between. The CDR3 extends over 15 amino acids. CDR3 nucleotide sequence: TGTGCCAGCAGTTCAAGGGACACCACCTACAATGAGCAGTTCTTC. It is translated as CASSSRDTTYNEQFF.

Of note for this clonotype: An end of the junction differs from the germline gene, which may be a read error. This CDR3 reads CAGSPRVGGGEQFF. DNA for the CDR3: TGTGCCGGCAGCCCCAGGGTAGGGGGAGGAGAGCAGTTCTTC. The chain links TRBV28 to TRBJ2-1; D tentatively reads TRBD1 or TRBD2 (6 bases each). This CDR3 has 14 amino acids. Germline assignment: CDR1 MDHEN and CDR2 SYDVKM.

A remark on this clonotype: A much larger clone lies one base from this, so it may be a read error. The chain links TRBV3-1 to TRBJ2-7; 10 nucleotides align to TRBD1. The CDR3 totals 15 residues. Per germline, CDR1 LGHDT and CDR2 YNNKEL (reference sequence). After removal of 7 bases from V and 5 bases from J, the junction contained 11 bases not matched to a gene. In DNA, the CDR3 is TGTGCCAGCAACGCCCAATGGGACAGGGGCCACGAGCAGTACTTC. It translates to CASNAQWDRGHEQYF.

The rearrangement uses TRBV11-2 and TRBJ1-1; 9 nucleotides line up with TRBD1. The CDR3 is made up of 16 amino acids. The germline CDR1 and CDR2 sequences are SGHAT and FQNNGV. With V trimmed by 8 bases and J by 1 base, 11 bases remained unmatched. In nucleotides, the CDR3 is TGTGCCAGCTGTCCGGGACAGGGACCACCGAACACTGAAGCTTTCTTT. Protein: CASCPGQGPPNTEAFF.

This clonotype was found many times. The V gene is TRBV3-1, the J gene TRBJ2-3; 12 bases line up with TRBD2. After removal of 6 bases from V and 3 bases from J, the junction contained 13 bases not matched to a gene. In germline, CDR1 is LGHDT, CDR2 YNNKEL (reference sequence). There are 18 residues in the CDR3. DNA for the CDR3: TGTGCCAGCAGTTCAAGGGGACTGACTAGCGGGAGTACAGATACGCAGTATTTT. This encodes CASSSRGLTSGSTDTQYF.

The rearrangement uses TRBV28 and TRBJ1-1; D gene ambiguous. CDR3 length: 12 amino acids. The V end was cut by 9 bases, the J end by 2 bases, with 10 bases between. Germline V CDR1 and CDR2: MDHEN, SYDVKM. CDR3 nucleotides: TGTGCCAGTGGTGACACTAACACTGAAGCTTTCTTT. Its protein is CASGDTNTEAFF.

The genes are TRBV5-1 and TRBJ2-5, with TRBD1 identical over 9 bases. The J call is uncertain, as TRBJ2-1 better fits the DNA end. Germline-derived CDR1 and CDR2 are SGHRS and YFSETQ. The CDR3 covers 14 residues. CDR3 DNA: TGCGCCAGCAGCTGGGGACAGGGACAAGAGACCCAGTTCTTC. It codes for CASSWGQGQETQFF.

There are many counts of this clonotype. The chain has TRBV24-1 and TRBJ2-1; 7 bases line up with TRBD2. The V gene end was trimmed by 3 bases and the J gene end by 8 bases; junction bases not matched to a gene: 12. Looked up from germline, CDR1 is KGHDR and CDR2 is SFDVKD. CDR3 size: 16 residues. This CDR3 reads CATSDPGAGAPHEQFF. CDR3 nucleotide sequence: TGTGCCACCAGTGATCCAGGCGCGGGAGCACCTCATGAGCAGTTCTTC.

The rearrangement uses TRBV5-1 and TRBJ2-3; D not certain. The CDR3 contains 14 residues. Germline assignment: CDR1 SGHRS and CDR2 YFSETQ. V was cut by 2 bases and J by 0 bases, with 7 bases left in between. Here the CDR3 reads CASSFYASTDTQYF. CDR3 in DNA: TGCGCCAGCAGCTTTTACGCTAGCACAGATACGCAGTATTTT.

This clonotype appeared a few times. The J gene is TRBJ1-1, the V gene TRBV24-1; 9 nucleotides align to TRBD1. V gave up 5 bases and J gave up 2 bases; unmatched junction bases: 14. Germline lookup yields CDR1 KGHDR and CDR2 SFDVKD. The CDR3 totals 18 residues. This chain's CDR3 is CATSAPQGARIGNTEAFF. The CDR3 bases are TGTGCCACCAGTGCCCCACAGGGGGCGAGGATTGGAAACACTGAAGCTTTCTTT.

The chain employs TRBV5-1 and TRBJ1-1, with TRBD1 identical over 10 bases. This CDR3 is built from 15 residues. J lost 5 bases, V lost 4 bases, and 8 bases had no gene match. Germline-derived CDR1 and CDR2 are SGHRS and YFSETQ. The CDR3 nucleotides are TGCGCCAGCAGCATCCTAGGACAGGGGGGTACTGAAGCTTTCTTT. Encoded protein: CASSILGQGGTEAFF.

The V gene is TRBV28, the J gene TRBJ1-2, with 11 positions matching TRBD1. Losses at the gene ends were 10 bases for V and 7 bases for J; bases not matched to a gene: 11. Per germline, CDR1 MDHEN and CDR2 SYDVKM. The CDR3 runs to 14 residues. The DNA of the CDR3 is TGTGCCATGAGGGCCGGACAGGGGGCCGGTGGCTACACCTTC. Translating gives CAMRAGQGAGGYTF.

As for this clonotype: One junction end does not reproduce the germline sequence, and a read error may be involved. The chain links TRBV20-1 to TRBJ2-1; 8 positions match TRBD1. Germline loops: CDR1 DFQATT, CDR2 SNEGSKA (reference sequence). The CDR3 extends over 14 amino acids. CDR3 amino acids: CSARGGQVQNERFF. The CDR3 DNA follows: TGCAGTGCTAGGGGGGGACAGGTCCAGAATGAGCGGTTCTTC.

This clonotype was recorded once. The rearrangement uses TRBV12-3 or TRBV12-4 and TRBJ2-1; D is perhaps TRBD1 (6 bases). The CDR3 extends over 14 amino acids. Trimming cost V 2 bases and J 13 bases, with 18 bases left between them. CDR3 nucleotide sequence: TGTGCCAGCAGTTTATTGGACAGCCAAGAGACCCAGTTCTTC. It translates to CASSLLDSQETQFF.

The chain joins TRBV29-1 to TRBJ1-3; D not resolved. CDR3 size: 12 residues. Between the trimmed V and J ends, which lost 6 bases and 4 bases, there was a span of 10 bases. CDR1 is SQVTM, CDR2 ANQGSEA, per germline. The CDR3 DNA is TGCAGCGTCGAGTATTCGGGAAACACCATATATTTT. It is translated as CSVEYSGNTIYF.

The chain carries TRBV7-2 and TRBJ2-3; D call uncertain. The CDR3 totals 14 residues. Trimming left V 1 base short and J 4 bases short, with 9 bases between. Germline CDR1 is SGHTA and CDR2 is FQGNSA. In DNA, the CDR3 is TGTGCCAGCAGCTTAGGTGGAGCAGCAGATACGCAGTATTTT. Protein product: CASSLGGAADTQYF. Full variable domain (rest looked up from reference TRBV7-2 and TRBJ2-3): GAGVSQSPSNKVTEKGKDVELRCDPISGHTALYWYRQSLGQGLEFLIYFQGNSAPDKSGLPSDRFSAERTGGSVSTLTIQRTQQEDSAVYLCASSLGGAADTQYFGPGTRLTVL.

This clonotype appeared many times. This chain uses TRBV20-1 with TRBJ2-3, with 12 bases lining up with TRBD2. This CDR3 contains 15 residues. The V segment lost 5 bases and the J segment 6 bases; nucleotides outside the gene matches: 9. The V gene's germline CDR1 is DFQATT and CDR2 SNEGSKA (reference sequence). Written as DNA, the CDR3 is TGCAGTGCTGGGACTAGCGGGCACACCGCGGATACGCAGTATTTT. Its translation: CSAGTSGHTADTQYF.

This clonotype showed up just once. V gene TRBV11-2 combines with J gene TRBJ2-5; D is perhaps TRBD1 (5 bases). Germline loops: CDR1 SGHAT, CDR2 FQNNGV. CDR3 length: 15 amino acids. V was pared by 5 bases and J by 11 bases, with 24 bases between. The CDR3 DNA follows: TGTGCCAGCAGCGCCGGGCCAAGGGGATACAATGATCAGTACTTC. This encodes CASSAGPRGYNDQYF.

This sequence joins TRBV5-5 and TRBJ2-2, with 7 bases lining up with TRBD1. Germline V gene sequence: CDR1 SGHKS, CDR2 YYEKEE (reference sequence). This CDR3 has 15 amino acids. With 4 bases clipped from V and 2 bases from J, the junction kept 5 bases outside the gene matches. The chain's CDR3 is CASSVGTVNTGELFF. The CDR3 DNA reads as TGTGCCAGCAGCGTCGGGACAGTAAACACCGGGGAGCTGTTTTTT.